These 10 T cell receptor beta chains were sequenced from one sample in a study of blood T cells in healthy people across ages. Combining a sample-barcoded 5' primer with a J-beta primer mix, a second PCR ran for roughly 7 to 12 cycles. TCRdb reanalysed the 5' RACE reads using MiXCR and keeps one entry per CDR3 protein. Counted here are over a million distinct CDR3 sequences, 45% occurring once; the ten biggest clones make up 18%. The sequenced material came from blood. The receptors stem from a woman in her sixties or seventies in good health.

The sample holds a few counts of this clonotype. V usage is TRBV10-3 and J usage is TRBJ2-3; maybe TRBD1 (5 bases). Per germline, CDR1 ENHRY and CDR2 SYGVKD. The CDR3 covers 15 residues. Trimming shortened V by 2 bases and J by 0 bases, and 9 bases separated the two germline ends. The CDR3, as DNA: TGTGCCATCAGTGAGGCAGGGCGAAGCACAGATACGCAGTATTTT. This translates into CAISEAGRSTDTQYF.

The chain employs TRBV20-1 and TRBJ2-6, with D maybe TRBD2 (5 bases). V was shortened by 6 bases and J by 0 bases, with 9 bases between the two germline ends. The V gene's germline CDR1 is DFQATT and CDR2 SNEGSKA (reference sequence). The CDR3 length is 14 residues. CDR3 in DNA: TGCAGTGCGCAAGAGGGCTCTGGGGCCAACGTCCTGACTTTC. It encodes CSAQEGSGANVLTF.

This clonotype occurred a few times. This sequence joins TRBV25-1 and TRBJ1-5; TRBD1 is a possible D gene (5 bases). There are 12 residues in the CDR3. Per germline, CDR1 MGHDK and CDR2 SYGVNS. Trimming shortened V by 7 bases and J by 6 bases, and 10 bases separated the two germline ends. CDR3 sequence: CASTQGTQPQHF. CDR3 bases: TGTGCCAGCACCCAGGGAACTCAGCCCCAGCATTTT. Filled out from reference TRBV25-1 and TRBJ1-5, the complete variable domain reads EADIYQTPRYLVIGTGKKITLECSQTMGHDKMYWYQQDPGMELHLIHYSYGVNSTEKGDLSSESTVSRIRTEHFPLTLESARPSHTSQYLCASTQGTQPQHFGDGTRLSIL.

Remarks on this clonotype: An end of the junction differs from the germline gene, which may be a read error. The chain uses TRBV7-3 and TRBJ2-3; 7 bases agree with TRBD2. The CDR3 sequence is 14 residues long. Germline V gene sequence: CDR1 SGHTA, CDR2 FQGTGA. DNA for the CDR3: TGTGCCAGCAGCCCGGGACTAAGAACAGGTACGCAGTATTTT. This codes for CASSPGLRTGTQYF.

The chain couples TRBV3-1 to TRBJ2-3; D is perhaps TRBD1 (6 bases). CDR3 size: 16 residues. CDR1 is LGHDT, CDR2 YNNKEL, per germline (reference sequence). The V and J ends lost 5 bases and 2 bases respectively, with 17 bases between them. The CDR3 DNA is TGTGCCAGCAGCGGGAAACAGGGACGGTCCACAGATACGCAGTATTTT. Its protein product is CASSGKQGRSTDTQYF.

The V and J genes are TRBV29-1 and TRBJ2-6; no firm D call. The germline CDR1 and CDR2 sequences are SQVTM and ANQGSEA. V dropped 4 bases and J dropped 0 bases, with 13 bases sitting between them. The CDR3 covers 16 residues. CDR3 DNA sequence: TGCAGCGTTGGGTACGGGTGGATCTCTGGGGCCAACGTCCTGACTTTC. This gives the protein CSVGYGWISGANVLTF.

The chain joins TRBV7-2 to TRBJ2-7; the D gene could be TRBD1 or TRBD2 (5 bases each). Germline CDR1 is SGHTA and CDR2 is FQGNSA. Between the trimmed V and J ends, which lost 5 bases and 2 bases, there was a span of 19 bases. This CDR3 has 16 amino acids. The CDR3 DNA follows: TGTGCCAGCAGCGTCTACCCTAGAGGGGTTACCTACGAGCAGTACTTC. As protein: CASSVYPRGVTYEQYF.

This chain connects TRBV5-1 to TRBJ2-3; 8 bases agree with TRBD1. Per germline, CDR1 SGHRS and CDR2 YFSETQ. J was trimmed by 2 bases and V by 4 bases; bases with no gene match: 6. The CDR3 totals 15 residues. The CDR3 DNA reads as TGCGCCAGCAGCCCGGACAGGGTCTACACAGATACGCAGTATTTT. Protein: CASSPDRVYTDTQYF.

The gene calls are TRBV11-2 and TRBJ2-1, with D possibly called TRBD1 or TRBD2 (5 bases each). The assigned J gene may be wrong: the sequence end matches TRBJ2-7 better. CDR3 length: 14 residues. Germline-derived CDR1 and CDR2 are SGHAT and FQNNGV. The DNA of the CDR3 is TGTGCCAGCAGCGCCGGGACCCTCCCATACGAGCAGTACTTC. It is translated as CASSAGTLPYEQYF.

The chain employs TRBV5-6 and TRBJ2-7; 9 nucleotides align to TRBD2. Germline V lookup: CDR1 SGHDT, CDR2 YYEEEE. Trimming cost V 4 bases and J 3 bases; bases outside gene matches: 8. The CDR3 spans 15 residues. The CDR3 loop is CASSKGGSGSYEQYF. CDR3 nucleotide sequence: TGTGCCAGCAGCAAAGGCGGTAGCGGGAGCTACGAGCAGTACTTC.